These T cell receptor beta chains were read from a single sample in a study of shared clonotypes between healthy human individuals. Assay: immunoSEQ multiplex PCR; the TCRdb copy retains only in-frame clones and omits some. Of about 590,000 clones listed, 95% to 96% are singletons. The sample taken for sequencing was naive CD8+ T cells sorted from blood. Receptors were obtained from a woman aged 25-40 years in good health. Both conserved end residues are part of each CDR3. D genes are given only for firm matches. Not every row has a clone size; where given, it reads once, few, many or a size class.

j_gene	abundance	d_gene	v_gene	len	CDR3aa	CDR3nt
TRBJ2-5	-	-	TRBV5-1	13	CASSRVPDETQYF	TGCGCCAGCAGCCGTGTGCCCGACGAGACCCAGTACTTC
TRBJ2-1	-	TRBD1	TRBV27	15	CASSRTGSGYNEQFF	TGTGCCAGCAGTCGGACAGGGAGCGGCTACAATGAGCAGTTCTTC
TRBJ1-2	-	TRBD1	TRBV15	15	CATSRDTGDVYGYTF	TGTGCCACCAGCAGAGATACAGGGGACGTCTATGGCTACACCTTC
TRBJ1-2	-	-	TRBV30	13	CACRLRGGDGYTF	TGTGCCTGTCGTCTCAGGGGAGGCGATGGCTACACCTTC
TRBJ2-1	-	-	TRBV15	15	CATSSTGIYYNEQFF	TGTGCCACCAGCAGTACCGGGATCTATTACAATGAGCAGTTCTTC
TRBJ2-7	-	TRBD2	TRBV13	17	CASSLSPGGGSSYEQYF	TGTGCCAGCAGCTTATCGCCGGGCGGCGGGAGTTCCTACGAGCAGTACTTC
TRBJ2-7	-	-	TRBV4-1	15	CASSQAPLGSYEQYF	TGCGCCAGCAGCCAAGCGCCGCTGGGGAGTTACGAGCAGTACTTC
TRBJ2-6	-	-	TRBV28	22	CASSYLMGLSEPDGSGANVLTF	TGTGCCAGCAGCTACTTAATGGGACTGTCCGAACCGGATGGCTCTGGGGCCAACGTCCTGACTTTC
TRBJ1-1	-	-	TRBV2	12	CASRVVRTEAFF	TGTGCCAGCAGGGTGGTAAGGACTGAAGCTTTCTTT
TRBJ1-1	once	-	TRBV5-6	13	CASSFGGGTEAFF	TGTGCCAGCAGCTTCGGAGGGGGCACTGAAGCTTTCTTT
TRBJ1-4	-	TRBD1	TRBV29-1	14	CSVLDRGTNEKLFF	TGCAGCGTGTTGGACAGGGGAACTAATGAAAAACTGTTTTTT
TRBJ2-1	once	-	TRBV7-9	12	CASSLADNEQFF	TGTGCCAGCAGCTTGGCAGACAATGAGCAGTTCTTC
TRBJ2-7	-	-	TRBV2	14	CASSEAGQTYEQYF	TGTGCCAGCAGTGAAGCGGGGCAGACCTACGAGCAGTACTTC
TRBJ2-7	-	-	TRBV28	14	CASRKDDGSYEQYF	TGTGCCAGCAGAAAGGACGATGGCTCCTACGAGCAGTACTTC
TRBJ2-7	-	TRBD2	TRBV11-2	16	CASSLARPSGLYEQYF	TGTGCCAGCAGCTTAGCTAGGCCTAGCGGGCTTTACGAGCAGTACTTC
TRBJ1-4	-	-	TRBV5-6	15	CASSHAGATNEKLFF	TGTGCCAGCAGCCACGCTGGGGCAACTAATGAAAAACTGTTTTTT
TRBJ2-7	once	-	TRBV5-6	15	CASSLPGSPPYEQYF	TGTGCCAGCAGCTTACCAGGATCCCCACCCTACGAGCAGTACTTC
TRBJ2-7	-	-	TRBV28	12	CASARRGGEQYF	TGTGCCAGTGCGAGGCGAGGGGGCGAGCAGTACTTC
TRBJ2-1	-	-	TRBV2	15	CASSEAPLGLNEQFF	TGTGCCAGCAGTGAAGCGCCCCTAGGACTCAATGAGCAGTTCTTC
TRBJ1-2	-	-	TRBV5-4	14	CASSLRDANYGYTF	TGTGCCAGCAGCTTGCGGGATGCTAACTATGGCTACACCTTC
TRBJ2-3	-	-	TRBV27	13	CASSYLEGDTQYF	TGTGCCAGCAGTTACTTGGAGGGAGATACGCAGTATTTT
TRBJ2-6	-	-	TRBV28	16	CASRTTNFSGANVLTF	TGTGCCAGCAGGACTACTAACTTCTCTGGGGCCAACGTCCTGACTTTC
TRBJ2-3	-	TRBD2	TRBV19	15	CASSVLAGAGDTQYF	TGTGCCAGTAGTGTTTTAGCGGGAGCGGGAGATACGCAGTATTTT
TRBJ2-7	-	TRBD1	TRBV29-1	13	CSVGTGGDYEQYF	TGCAGCGTTGGGACAGGGGGCGATTACGAGCAGTACTTC
TRBJ2-7	-	-	TRBV27	15	CASSPPYREAYEQYF	TGTGCCAGCAGCCCGCCCTACAGGGAGGCCTACGAGCAGTACTTC
TRBJ2-1	-	TRBD2	TRBV29-1	23	CSVEGAASGRGGVGSRNYNEQFF	TGCAGCGTTGAAGGTGCGGCTAGCGGGAGGGGCGGAGTTGGGTCAAGGAACTACAATGAGCAGTTCTTC
TRBJ2-7	-	-	TRBV19	11	CATRGGGEQYF	TGTGCCACTAGAGGGGGTGGCGAGCAGTACTTC
TRBJ2-3	-	TRBD1	TRBV7-6	14	CASSYGQGTDTQYF	TGTGCCAGCAGTTATGGACAGGGGACAGATACGCAGTATTTT
TRBJ2-3	-	-	TRBV9	16	CASSVEFGSPPDTQYF	TGTGCCAGCAGCGTAGAGTTCGGGTCGCCGCCCGATACGCAGTATTTT
TRBJ1-1	-	-	TRBV5-4	12	CASKGGTTEAFF	TGTGCCAGTAAGGGTGGGACCACTGAAGCTTTCTTT
TRBJ2-7	-	-	TRBV29-1	11	CSVNGVYEQYF	TGCAGCGTGAACGGGGTCTACGAGCAGTACTTC
TRBJ2-7	-	-	TRBV4-2	14	CASSQDWGAYEQYF	TGTGCCAGCAGCCAAGATTGGGGAGCCTACGAGCAGTACTTC
TRBJ2-1	-	-	TRBV21-1	15	CASSKGKGGSNEQFF	TGTGCCAGCAGCAAAGGGAAGGGCGGGAGTAATGAGCAGTTCTTC
TRBJ1-1	-	-	TRBV13	14	CASSLGWGGTEAFF	TGTGCCAGCAGCTTAGGCTGGGGAGGCACTGAAGCTTTCTTT
TRBJ2-7	-	-	TRBV5-4	13	CASSLEASYEQYF	TGTGCCAGCAGCTTGGAGGCTTCCTACGAGCAGTACTTC
TRBJ2-1	-	-	TRBV5-1	16	CASSYSSGQLINEQFF	TGCGCCAGCAGCTACTCCTCGGGACAACTCATTAATGAGCAGTTCTTC
TRBJ2-7	-	-	TRBV19	13	CASVSQNSYEQYF	TGTGCCAGTGTTTCGCAGAACTCCTACGAGCAGTACTTC
TRBJ1-1	-	-	TRBV30	12	CAWSVSGVEAFF	TGTGCCTGGAGTGTATCCGGGGTGGAGGCTTTCTTT
TRBJ2-1	-	-	TRBV4-1	14	CASSQERTYNEQFF	TGCGCCAGCAGCCAAGAGAGGACCTACAATGAGCAGTTCTTC
TRBJ2-7	-	-	TRBV13	15	CASSLDTGFSYEQYF	TGTGCCAGCAGCTTAGATACAGGGTTCTCCTACGAGCAGTACTTC
TRBJ1-4	-	TRBD1	TRBV5-8	15	CASSLNRGSGEKLFF	TGTGCCAGCAGCTTAAACAGGGGATCTGGTGAAAAACTGTTTTTT
TRBJ2-7	-	-	TRBV4-1	14	CASSQAPQTYEQYF	TGCGCCAGCAGCCAAGCGCCACAAACCTACGAGCAGTACTTC
TRBJ2-7	few	-	TRBV2	11	CASQGGYEQYF	TGTGCCAGCCAGGGGGGCTACGAGCAGTACTTC
TRBJ2-1	-	TRBD2	TRBV2	16	CASDLAGVGFYNEQFF	TGTGCCAGTGATTTAGCGGGAGTAGGCTTCTACAATGAGCAGTTCTTC
TRBJ1-5	few	-	TRBV27	13	CASSHVGHQPQHF	TGTGCCAGCAGTCACGTGGGTCATCAGCCCCAGCATTTT
TRBJ2-7	-	TRBD1	TRBV30	11	CAWTGTDEQYF	TGTGCCTGGACAGGGACAGACGAGCAGTACTTC